The 14 T cell receptor beta chains given below trace back to one sample, sequenced in a study of tumor-infiltrating lymphocytes in primary liver carcinoma. Using a constant-region primer together with ProtoScript II reverse transcriptase, TCR beta cDNA was made from around 0.55 ug of total RNA. Three nested multiplex PCR rounds, a slightly modified ARM-PCR, produced the libraries for TCR beta. Both of the initial two PCR rounds ran for nine to ten cycles and employed TRBV1-TRBV30 forward primers alongside a C-beta reverse primer. TCRdb processed the multiplex PCR reads anew with MiXCR; each CDR3 protein has one entry. This table has about 180,000 distinct CDR3 sequences, about 60% appearing once. Researchers drew blood RNA from unsorted whole blood and extracted germline DNA as well. The sample was peripheral blood. Receptors originate from a man aged 35 to 55 with primary liver carcinoma and hepatitis B virus infection.

This chain uses TRBV12-3 or TRBV12-4 with TRBJ2-5; D unclear. V was pared by 1 base and J by 4 bases, with 10 bases between. There are 14 residues in the CDR3. For the CDR3, the DNA is TGTGCCAGCAGTTTAGACATGAATGGAGAGACCCAGTACTTC. This codes for CASSLDMNGETQYF.

This clonotype has a handful of counts. V usage is TRBV5-4 and J usage is TRBJ2-4; 8 positions agree with TRBD2. The CDR3 covers 15 residues. J lost 5 bases, V lost 4 bases, and 8 bases had no gene match. Germline lookup yields CDR1 SGHNT and CDR2 YYREEE (reference sequence). CDR3 amino acids: CASSPGGAYENIQYF. CDR3 nucleotides: TGTGCCAGCAGCCCCGGGGGGGCATACGAAAACATTCAGTACTTC.

Of note for this clonotype: Given the absence of the conserved phenylalanine or tryptophan at the CDR3 end, a read error is likely. The chain carries TRBV10-3 and TRBJ1-2; D might be TRBD1 (6 bases). With 5 bases removed from V and 0 bases from J, the gap between germline ends came to 22 bases. Germline assignment: CDR1 ENHRY and CDR2 SYGVKD. The length of the CDR3 is 18 residues. The DNA for the CDR3 is TGTGCCATCAGTCCGACGGCCCAGACACAGGGACCTAACTATGGCTACACCTCC. It is translated as CAISPTAQTQGPNYGYTS.

The V gene is TRBV7-9, the J gene TRBJ1-4; possible D gene TRBD1, 6 bases. The CDR3 runs to 15 residues. V lost 4 bases and J 6 bases, leaving 15 bases between the germline ends. From germline, CDR1 is SEHNR and CDR2 FQNEAQ (reference sequence). CDR3: CASSSRGIPDEKLFF. DNA for the CDR3: TGTGCCAGCAGCTCCAGGGGAATTCCGGATGAAAAACTGTTTTTT.

The chain combines TRBV12-3 or TRBV12-4 with TRBJ2-3; possible D gene TRBD1, 6 bases. The V and J ends lost 10 bases and 5 bases respectively, with 16 bases between them. The CDR3 is made up of 13 amino acids. In nucleotides, the CDR3 is TGTGCCAACACTGAGTGGGGACAAGATACGCAGTATTTT. Amino acid sequence: CANTEWGQDTQYF.

Concerning this clonotype itself: This may come from a read error, since a much larger clone is one base off. The chain has TRBV4-2 and TRBJ2-7; D call uncertain. The V end lost 0 bases, the J end lost 6 bases, and 21 bases lay between the germline ends. The CDR3 is made up of 17 amino acids. Germline lookup yields CDR1 LGHNA and CDR2 YNFKEQ. CDR3 bases: TGTGCCAGCAGCCAAGACCAGGTGATATGGGAAGGGATCGAGCAGTACTTC. The encoded protein is CASSQDQVIWEGIEQYF.

This clonotype was recorded many times. This chain connects TRBV11-2 to TRBJ1-1; D might be TRBD1 (5 bases). V was shortened by 5 bases and J by 4 bases, with 11 bases between the two germline ends. Germline values: CDR1 SGHAT, CDR2 FQNNGV. The CDR3 is 13 amino acids. The CDR3 reads CASSPPGGTEAFF. For the CDR3, the DNA is TGTGCCAGCAGCCCGCCTGGGGGCACTGAAGCTTTCTTT.

J is TRBJ2-7 and V is TRBV29-1, with D perhaps matching TRBD1 or TRBD2 (5 bases each). This CDR3 contains 14 residues. Germline values: CDR1 SQVTM, CDR2 ANQGSEA. The CDR3 DNA follows: TGCGGCGCCCAACGGGACGGTGGGGGCTACGAGCAGTACTTC. Translated, it gives CGAQRDGGGYEQYF.

About this clonotype: This may be a read error, as it is one base from a much larger clone. This chain joins TRBV11-2 and TRBJ2-2; 11 bases fit TRBD1. Germline CDR1 reads SGHAT; CDR2 reads FQNNGV. The CDR3 runs 16 residues. CDR3 coding DNA: TGTGCCAGCAGCCTCGGACAGGGGGCGCAGGCCGGGGAGCTGTATTTT. This gives the protein CASSLGQGAQAGELYF. The full variable domain, with the rest looked up from reference TRBV11-2 and TRBJ2-2, is EAGVAQSPRYKIIEKRQSVAFWCNPISGHATLYWYQQILGQGPKLLIQFQNNGVVDDSQLPKDRFSAERLKGVDSTLKIQPAKLEDSAVYLCASSLGQGAQAGELYFGEGSRLTVL.

This clonotype has a count of ten or more. The J gene is TRBJ2-7, the V gene TRBV11-2; 8 positions match TRBD1. In germline, CDR1 is SGHAT, CDR2 FQNNGV. The V gene end was trimmed by 2 bases and the J gene end by 0 bases; junction bases not matched to a gene: 3. This CDR3 comprises 15 residues. For the CDR3, the DNA is TGTGCCAGCAGCTTACTAGACAGGGGCTCCTACGAGCAGTACTTC. Its translation is CASSLLDRGSYEQYF.

In the case of this clonotype: A much more abundant neighbour one base away suggests this may be a read error. The J gene is TRBJ1-2, the V gene TRBV4-1; 8 positions match TRBD1. CDR3 length equals 14 residues. The germline CDR1 and CDR2 sequences are MGHRA and YSYEKL. For the CDR3, the DNA is TGCGCCAGCAGCCAACCGGGGGACAGGTCAGGCTACATCTTC. Translated, it gives CASSQPGDRSGYIF.

The chain links TRBV29-1 to TRBJ1-1, with unresolved D. Trimming removed 5 bases at V and 0 bases at J, with 19 bases between. The CDR3 contains 16 residues. Germline CDR1 reads SQVTM; CDR2 reads ANQGSEA. CDR3 in amino acids: CSVYSSRRALNTEAFF. The CDR3 DNA is TGCAGCGTTTACTCTTCACGGAGGGCTTTGAACACTGAAGCTTTCTTT.

There are a few counts of this clonotype. V is TRBV10-3 and J is TRBJ2-7, with D perhaps TRBD2 (5 bases). Trimming took off 2 bases at V and 5 bases at J, with 19 bases between the two ends. CDR1 is ENHRY and CDR2 is SYGVKD in the germline V gene. CDR3 length equals 16 residues. The CDR3 nucleotides are TGTGCCATCAGTGAGAAGGATCGGGAAGGACGGCACGAGCAGTACTTC. As protein: CAISEKDREGRHEQYF.

This rearrangement joins TRBV30 to TRBJ2-2, with a tentative D call TRBD2 (6 bases). In germline, CDR1 is GTSNPN, CDR2 SVGIG (reference sequence). Trimming pared 3 bases from V and 3 bases from J, leaving 11 bases between. The CDR3 has 14 amino acids. The CDR3 protein is CAWSIGDYTGELFF. CDR3 in DNA: TGTGCCTGGAGCATAGGGGACTACACCGGGGAGCTGTTTTTT.